This TCR beta chain comes out of a study of blood T cell repertoires in COVID-19. Across the study: Sample material is recorded as cDNA or gDNA derived from T cells, B-cell-depleted T cells, or PBMCs.

V trimming: 1 base; J trimming: 5 bases; junction bases outside the gene matches: 6. Germline V gene data show CDR1 as MNHNY and CDR2 as SVGAGI (reference sequence). The CDR3 has 15 residues. Here immunoSEQ multiplex PCR was the method, and the copy in TCRdb shows in-frame clones only, minus some. This sample yields a few hundred thousand clones, of which 75% to 90% are seen a single time; approximately 0.84% belongs to the top ten. Sequencing input: peripheral blood. The genes are TRBV6-6 and TRBJ1-1; 8 nucleotides line up with TRBD1. This sequence was found in a young man with acute or convalescent COVID-19. CDR3 region: CASSYYQGARTEAFF. The CDR3, as DNA: TGTGCCAGCAGTTACTACCAGGGGGCCAGAACTGAAGCTTTCTTT.